The sequence of this T cell receptor beta chain was determined in a study of blood T cell repertoires in COVID-19. Study in general: There were acute and convalescent COVID-19 samples, and they came from the United States, Italy and Spain. Sources were T cells, B-cell-depleted T cells, or PBMCs; the material itself was cDNA or gDNA.

Per the germline V gene, CDR1 is KGHSH and CDR2 is LQKENI. This CDR3 is 18 amino acids long. V shed 5 bases, J shed 6 bases, and the junction held 19 bases outside the gene matches. Source study methods: Amplification with reference gene primers provided the estimates of nucleated cell counts. Clones were sequenced by immunoSEQ multiplex PCR, and TCRdb holds only the in-frame ones, with some missing. V, J and clone size reflect that table, while D and trimming were determined from the DNA. The table has 350,000 to 450,000 clones, around 85% seen once. This TCR came from a woman aged 18-30 years with acute or convalescent COVID-19. Specimen: peripheral blood. The chain employs TRBV18 and TRBJ2-7, with 10 bases aligning to TRBD2. CDR3 DNA sequence: TGTGCCAGCTCATCGACAGGGCCTGTAGCGGGAGGAAGGAGCGAGCAGTACTTC. This codes for CASSSTGPVAGGRSEQYF.